This T cell receptor (beta chain) appears in the sequencing data of a study of T cell responses to AZD1222 COVID-19 vaccine. Generated by immunoSEQ multiplex PCR, the TCRdb table keeps only in-frame clones and is missing some. The table has about 98,000 clones, approximately 86% seen once. The trim removed 4 bases at V and 5 bases at J, leaving 7 bases unmatched. The length of the CDR3 is 15 residues. Germline loops: CDR1 SGHTS, CDR2 YDEGEE. This receptor was obtained from an adult in good health. This chain links TRBV5-8 with TRBJ1-2; TRBD1 agrees at 11 bases. Material: peripheral blood, obtained on day 0 of AZD1222 vaccination. CDR3 in amino acids: CASSPGQGEVYGYTF. The CDR3 DNA follows: TGTGCCAGCAGCCCGGGACAGGGGGAAGTATATGGCTACACCTTC.